Each of the 10 T cell receptor beta chains below was sequenced from the same sample in a study of CD8 T cells in Susac syndrome. A quantity of about 0.5 to 1 ug RNA underwent reverse transcription using random hexamers. From the immunoSEQ multiplex PCR reads, TCRdb called clonotypes with MiXCR, one entry per CDR3 protein. Of approximately 74,000 distinct CDR3 sequences listed, about 93% are singletons. The sequenced material came from CD8+ T cells from PBMCs. All receptors derive from a human donor with Susac syndrome.

The chain recombines TRBV19 with TRBJ2-1; no firm D call. The CDR3 consists of 15 residues. The V gene's germline CDR1 is LNHDA and CDR2 SQIVND (reference sequence). Between the trimmed V and J ends, which lost 3 bases and 0 bases, there was a span of 9 bases. The CDR3 is CASSIDFSSYNEQFF. The CDR3 nucleotides are TGTGCCAGTAGTATCGACTTTAGCTCCTACAATGAGCAGTTCTTC.

In its sample, this clonotype was seen once. The V gene is TRBV28, the J gene TRBJ1-2; no clear D gene. Trimming took off 4 bases at V and 0 bases at J, with 12 bases between the two ends. Germline CDR1 MDHEN, CDR2 SYDVKM. CDR3 length equals 15 residues. The CDR3 region has the DNA TGTGCCAGCAGTTCCGAAACCACTGCTAACTATGGCTACACCTTC. Translating it yields CASSSETTANYGYTF.

This chain joins TRBV2 and TRBJ2-5; possible D gene TRBD1, 6 bases. The CDR3 contains 15 residues. The germline CDR1 and CDR2 sequences are SNHLY and FYNNEI. V was clipped by 6 bases and J by 0 bases, with 14 bases between them. This CDR3 reads CASSGWGRNQETQYF. CDR3 DNA: TGTGCCAGCAGCGGCTGGGGGCGGAACCAAGAGACCCAGTACTTC.

This sequence joins TRBV16 and TRBJ1-5; unclear D gene. This CDR3 is 15 amino acids long. The germline gives CDR1 KGHSY, CDR2 FQNENV. V shed 0 bases and J shed 7 bases, with 13 bases lying between them. The CDR3 bases are TGTGCCAGCAGCCAATCGGCGGAGGGCAGCCAGCCCCAGCATTTT. This translates into CASSQSAEGSQPQHF.

The chain recombines TRBV27 with TRBJ2-3, with D maybe TRBD1 (6 bases). Between the trimmed V and J ends, which lost 2 bases and 4 bases, there was a span of 10 bases. CDR3 length: 14 residues. In germline, CDR1 is MNHEY, CDR2 SMNVEV (reference sequence). CDR3 DNA: TGTGCCAGCAGTTTAACAGGGTTGCCAGATACGCAGTATTTT. This sequence encodes CASSLTGLPDTQYF.

The rearrangement uses TRBV7-8 and TRBJ1-1; 7 bases map to TRBD1. J was trimmed by 4 bases and V by 5 bases; bases with no gene match: 13. CDR1 is SGHVS, CDR2 FQNEAQ, per germline. CDR3 length: 16 residues. DNA of the CDR3: TGTGCCAGCAGCCAACCGATAGACAGGGCGAGCACTGAAGCTTTCTTT. Translation: CASSQPIDRASTEAFF.

The CDR3 region is CASTFGEGRTEAFF. Written as DNA, the CDR3 is TGTGCCAGCACCTTCGGGGAGGGGCGGACTGAAGCTTTCTTT. J is TRBJ1-1 and V is TRBV19; possible D gene TRBD1, 5 bases. The ends were cut back, 9 bases at V and 5 bases at J, with 19 bases in the middle. CDR3 size: 14 residues. The germline gives CDR1 LNHDA, CDR2 SQIVND (reference sequence).

The V call is TRBV29-1, the J call TRBJ1-2; 9 nucleotides match TRBD1. Per the germline V gene, CDR1 is SQVTM and CDR2 is ANQGSEA. This CDR3 spans 13 amino acids. V was clipped by 7 bases and J by 1 base; unmatched bases: 4. The CDR3: CSALGQGNYGYTF. As DNA, the CDR3 is TGCAGCGCCCTGGGACAGGGTAACTATGGCTACACCTTC.

The genes are TRBV7-9 and TRBJ2-6, with a possible D match to TRBD2 (6 bases). This CDR3 has 18 residues. Trimming left V 6 bases short and J 2 bases short, with 20 bases between. CDR1 is SEHNR, CDR2 FQNEAQ, per germline (reference sequence). CDR3 residues: CASRRSGGSAAGANVLTF. The CDR3 DNA reads TGTGCCAGCAGACGCTCCGGGGGTTCAGCTGCTGGGGCCAACGTCCTGACTTTC.

In its sample, this clonotype was seen a few times. The rearrangement links TRBV7-2 to TRBJ2-5; 10 bases fit TRBD2. CDR3 length: 15 amino acids. Germline CDR1 is SGHTA and CDR2 is FQGNSA. The trim removed 1 base at V and 5 bases at J, leaving 4 bases unmatched. DNA of the CDR3: TGTGCCAGCAGCTTAGGGACTAGCGGTCCGGAGACCCAGTACTTC. This encodes CASSLGTSGPETQYF.